One T cell receptor (beta chain) is described in this entry. Original data processing: Amplification with reference gene primers provided the estimates of nucleated cell counts. This table comes from immunoSEQ multiplex PCR, and its TCRdb copy is limited to in-frame clones, with some not included. Clonal size and the V and J genes are those of that table, whereas D and trimming came from the DNA. Among 300,000 to 450,000 clones listed, 88% were seen once. The CDR3 is 14 amino acids. The germline V gene encodes CDR1 SNHLY and CDR2 FYNNEI. The ends were cut back, 7 bases at V and 3 bases at J, with 16 bases in the middle. Participants were aged about 18 to 100 years from around 24 US areas. Clinical history reported by participants formed the basis on which cohorts were assigned. The data derive from a study of blood T cell repertoires in COVID-19.

The specimen sequenced was PBMCs or T cells enriched from blood (not recorded which). V and J are TRBV2 and TRBJ2-7, with D maybe TRBD1 (6 bases). The sequence was collected from a woman between 18 and 29 years old who had recovered from COVID-19. CDR3 DNA sequence: TGTGCCAGCACCCAAGCCCCGGACAGCTACGAGCAGTACTTC. The encoded protein is CASTQAPDSYEQYF.